The 9 T cell receptor beta chains in this list originate from one sample, sequenced in a study of sequential checkpoint blockade in melanoma. The protocol was immunoSEQ multiplex PCR, while the TCRdb copy is restricted to in-frame clones and leaves out a portion. The table records 15,000 to 20,000 clones, 72% of them present only once. Treatment indicated: randomized to nivolumab then ipilimumab (arm A) or the reverse (arm B). The material was CD8+ T cells sorted from blood (inferred from file names), obtained from a patient given nivolumab and ipilimumab in sequence. The receptors here all came from a human donor with melanoma.

This clone was recorded a few times. J is TRBJ2-7 and V is TRBV7-9; 7 nucleotides line up with TRBD1. The CDR3 totals 13 residues. Losses at the gene ends were 6 bases for V and 3 bases for J; bases not matched to a gene: 5. Germline lookup yields CDR1 SEHNR and CDR2 FQNEAQ (reference sequence). CDR3 residues: CASRTGQDYEQYF. CDR3 in DNA: TGTGCCAGCAGGACTGGACAGGACTACGAGCAGTACTTC.

The CDR3 DNA is TGTGCCAGCAGCACCACGGACAGCGGTGGAAACACCATATATTTT. This sequence encodes CASSTTDSGGNTIYF. The V call is TRBV6-5, the J call TRBJ1-3; possibly TRBD1 for D (6 bases). The CDR3 runs to 15 residues. Trimming stripped 6 bases from V and 3 bases from J, with 15 bases between. The germline V gene has CDR1 MNHEY and CDR2 SVGAGI.

This clone was detected only a few times. The rearrangement links TRBV27 to TRBJ2-7; TRBD2 is a possible D gene (5 bases). Looked up from germline, CDR1 is MNHEY and CDR2 is SMNVEV (reference sequence). The CDR3 totals 13 residues. The V end was cut by 5 bases, the J end by 3 bases, with 11 bases between. CDR3 DNA sequence: TGTGCCAGCAGTCCCGGGATTCACTACGAGCAGTACTTC. Residues: CASSPGIHYEQYF.

This rearrangement joins TRBV5-6 to TRBJ2-7; TRBD2 aligns across 7 bases. V was pared by 1 base and J by 3 bases, with 1 base of the junction left unmatched. This CDR3 region has 13 residues. Germline V gene data show CDR1 as SGHDT and CDR2 as YYEEEE. The CDR3 sequence is CASSLREDYEQYF. CDR3 in DNA: TGTGCCAGCAGCTTGCGGGAGGACTACGAGCAGTACTTC.

The J gene is TRBJ2-7, the V gene TRBV5-6; 8 nucleotides agree with TRBD2. Trimming took 2 bases from V and 2 from J; bases not matched to a gene: 15. The CDR3 spans 18 residues. From germline, CDR1 is SGHDT and CDR2 YYEEEE. The CDR3 is CASSLRGAGVQLPYEQYF. CDR3 sequence (DNA): TGTGCCAGCAGCTTACGCGGAGCGGGAGTTCAGCTGCCCTACGAGCAGTACTTC.

The chain recombines TRBV5-1 with TRBJ1-3; the D is unclear. CDR1 and CDR2 (germline): SGHRS, YFSETQ. V was shortened by 2 bases and J by 0 bases, with 9 bases between the two germline ends. The CDR3 contains 15 residues. CDR3 protein: CASSLDTSSGNTIYF. Written as DNA, the CDR3 is TGCGCCAGCAGCTTAGATACCAGCTCTGGAAACACCATATATTTT.

V gene TRBV4-1 combines with J gene TRBJ1-2, with 8 bases lining up with TRBD1. With 4 bases clipped from V and 0 bases from J, the junction kept 4 bases outside the gene matches. Germline V gene sequence: CDR1 MGHRA, CDR2 YSYEKL. The CDR3 is 15 amino acids. CDR3 protein: CASSPGQGANYGYTF. The DNA of the CDR3 is TGCGCCAGCAGCCCTGGACAGGGAGCTAACTATGGCTACACCTTC.

The rearrangement joins TRBV6-5 to TRBJ2-7; 7 bases line up with TRBD1. Germline CDR1 MNHEY, CDR2 SVGAGI. The CDR3 runs to 14 residues. Trimming at V came to 2 bases and at J to 0 bases, leaving 1 base not matched to a gene. The CDR3 loop is CASSYGDSSYEQYF. The CDR3 nucleotides read TGTGCCAGCAGTTACGGGGACAGCTCCTACGAGCAGTACTTC.

This chain links TRBV21-1 with TRBJ1-2. TRBV21-1 is assigned pseudogene status. This CDR3 region has 15 residues. In nucleotides, the CDR3 is TGTGCCAGCAGCAAAAGGGAGGGAGGAAACTATGGCTACACCTTC. Translating gives CASSKREGGNYGYTF.